The 21 T cell receptor beta chains reported below all come from one sample, sequenced in a study of T-cell reconstitution after alpha-beta-depleted transplantation in children (dated by TCRdb to the mid-2010s). What the treatment or condition label conveys for this sample: allogeneic hematopoietic cell transplantation with graft depleted of TCRalphabeta T cells and CD19 B cells. The library was produced with PCR. TCRdb lists the instrument as Illumina HiSeq 2500. To normalize quantification of the TCRbeta repertoire, the TCR libraries were built with molecular barcoding that relied on unique molecular identifiers. TCRdb reran the public reads through fastp at Q25 and MiXCR, keeping productive beta chains. Identical CDR3 proteins give one entry, which carries the most common genes and DNA. Present in this sample are hundreds of thousands of distinct CDR3 sequences, over 10% of which were seen just once. Of the sample, 0.79% falls within the top ten clones.

The specimen comprised PBMCs, sampled before TCRalphabeta/CD19-depleted stem cell transplant. The receptors derive from a girl aged 2-9 years with congenital amegakaryocytic thrombocytopenia, due to receive a stem cell transplant.

The rearrangement links TRBV2 to TRBJ2-1; a weak D match, TRBD2 (6 bases). The ends were cut back, 0 bases at V and 9 bases at J, with 12 bases in the middle. The CDR3 runs to 14 residues. CDR1 is SNHLY and CDR2 is FYNNEI in the germline V gene. CDR3 region: CASSEALLGGEQFF. CDR3 DNA sequence: TGTGCCAGCAGTGAAGCGCTTCTGGGAGGTGAGCAGTTCTTC.

The genes are TRBV20-1 and TRBJ1-2; D unresolved. Trimming took off 6 bases at V and 2 bases at J, with 16 bases between the two ends. The CDR3 covers 14 residues. Germline CDR1 reads DFQATT; CDR2 reads SNEGSKA (reference sequence). Here the CDR3 reads CSASPLHTNYGYTF. The DNA of the CDR3 is TGCAGTGCCAGCCCCCTACATACGAACTATGGCTACACCTTC.

This clonotype was recorded a few times. This chain's CDR3 is CASSEAGGPMDTQYF. The DNA of the CDR3 is TGTGCCAGCAGTGAAGCGGGAGGCCCCATGGATACGCAGTATTTT. The chain has TRBV2 and TRBJ2-3; possibly TRBD2 for D (6 bases). This CDR3 comprises 15 residues. CDR1 is SNHLY and CDR2 is FYNNEI in the germline V gene. V lost 0 bases to trimming and J lost 6 bases, with 13 bases between them.

The chain joins TRBV7-2 to TRBJ2-7, with 7 bases identical to TRBD2. The germline CDR1 and CDR2 sequences are SGHTA and FQGNSA. This CDR3 contains 15 residues. J gave up 2 bases and V 3 bases, and 7 bases lay outside the gene matches. CDR3 in amino acids: CASSFRIAGPYEQYF. CDR3 sequence (DNA): TGTGCCAGCAGCTTCAGAATAGCGGGCCCCTACGAGCAGTACTTC.

This clonotype turned up a few times. This chain joins TRBV5-1 and TRBJ2-2; 9 positions agree with TRBD1. CDR1 SGHRS and CDR2 YFSETQ come from the germline V gene. The J segment lost 1 base and the V segment lost 4 bases, leaving 5 bases of the junction unmatched. The CDR3 runs to 16 residues. CDR3 sequence: CASSLGQGLNTGELFF. DNA of the CDR3: TGCGCCAGCAGCCTTGGACAGGGGCTGAACACCGGGGAGCTGTTTTTT.

This clonotype was counted at least ten times. The V gene is TRBV12-3 or TRBV12-4, the J gene TRBJ2-2; TRBD1 might be the D (5 bases). This CDR3 spans 14 amino acids. With 6 bases removed from V and 5 bases from J, the gap between germline ends came to 13 bases. This CDR3 is CASSWYQGTGELFF. The CDR3 DNA sequence: TGTGCCAGCAGCTGGTATCAGGGAACCGGGGAGCTGTTTTTT.

This clonotype was seen repeatedly, ten times or more. The V and J genes are TRBV9 and TRBJ2-1; D gene unclear. Germline V lookup: CDR1 SGDLS, CDR2 YYNGEE. Trimming stripped 0 bases from V and 0 bases from J, with 10 bases between. The CDR3 consists of 16 residues. CDR3 coding DNA: TGTGCCAGCAGCGTAGGTGGCAGCTCCTCCTACAATGAGCAGTTCTTC. It yields the protein CASSVGGSSSYNEQFF. The full variable domain, completed using reference TRBV9 and TRBJ2-1, is DSGVTQTPKHLITATGQRVTLRCSPRSGDLSVYWYQQSLDQGLQFLIQYYNGEERAKGNILERFSAQQFPDLHSELNLSSLELGDSALYFCASSVGGSSSYNEQFFGPGTRLTVL.

In regard to this clonotype: A read error may account for a junction end that differs from germline. The gene calls are TRBV5-1 and TRBJ2-1; D is possibly TRBD2 (6 bases). The CDR3 sequence is 13 residues long. Germline V gives CDR1 SGHRS, CDR2 YFSETQ. The CDR3 loop is CTSSLSGRNEQFF. The CDR3 bases are TGCACCAGCAGCCTTAGCGGACGTAATGAGCAGTTCTTC.

The chain couples TRBV20-1 to TRBJ2-2; either TRBD1 or TRBD2 may fit D (8 bases each). Looked up from germline, CDR1 is DFQATT and CDR2 is SNEGSKA (reference sequence). The CDR3 loop spans 14 amino acids. The CDR3 DNA reads as TGCAGAGCTTCCCCAGACAGGGGACTAGAGGAGCTGTTTTTT. Translating it yields CRASPDRGLEELFF.

This clonotype was picked up a small number of times. The chain has TRBV12-3 or TRBV12-4 and TRBJ2-3; 7 nucleotides agree with TRBD1. The ends lost 2 bases at V and 2 bases at J; junction bases unmatched: 10. CDR3 length equals 17 residues. The CDR3 sequence: CASSLIGRRGNTDTQYF. DNA for the CDR3: TGTGCCAGCAGTTTAATTGGGCGCAGGGGGAACACAGATACGCAGTATTTT.

This clonotype has a count of ten or more. The chain has TRBV6-1 and TRBJ2-7; 13 nucleotides match TRBD2. Per the germline V gene, CDR1 is MNHNS and CDR2 is SASEGT. The CDR3 loop spans 15 amino acids. V lost 4 bases and J lost 5; bases outside the gene matches: 5. CDR3: CASSGTSGSLNEQYF. CDR3 DNA sequence: TGTGCCAGCAGTGGGACTAGCGGGAGTCTAAACGAGCAGTACTTC.

This clonotype was detected only a few times. Here the CDR3 DNA reads TGTGCCAGCAGTTTAAGTCCCTCGAAGGTAGACGAGCAGTACTTC. Amino acid sequence: CASSLSPSKVDEQYF. V and J are TRBV28 and TRBJ2-7; D is undetermined. The CDR3 covers 15 residues. Trimming cost V 2 bases and J 5 bases, with 16 bases left between them. CDR1 and CDR2 from the germline V gene are MDHEN and SYDVKM.

In this sample, this clonotype turned up many times. CDR3 DNA sequence: TGCGCCAGCAGGTACCTAGCGGGGAGAATCAATGAGCAGTTCTTC. It encodes CASRYLAGRINEQFF. This chain links TRBV5-1 with TRBJ2-1; 9 bases agree with TRBD2. This CDR3 comprises 15 residues. CDR1 and CDR2 (germline): SGHRS, YFSETQ. Losses at the gene ends were 5 bases for V and 6 bases for J; bases not matched to a gene: 9.

The V gene is TRBV7-6, the J gene TRBJ1-6; 8 bases fit TRBD1. Looked up from germline, CDR1 is SGHVS and CDR2 is FNYEAQ. Trimming removed 4 bases from V and 2 bases from J; junction bases left unmatched: 4. CDR3 length: 16 amino acids. CDR3 in DNA: TGTGCCAGCAGCTACGACAGGGGTACCTATAATTCACCCCTCCACTTT. Translating it yields CASSYDRGTYNSPLHF.

In its sample, this clonotype was seen many times. The chain links TRBV5-1 to TRBJ2-1; 7 bases agree with TRBD1. The CDR3 loop spans 14 amino acids. With V trimmed by 3 bases and J by 4 bases, 4 bases remained unmatched. Germline assignment: CDR1 SGHRS and CDR2 YFSETQ. DNA for the CDR3: TGCGCCAGCAGCTCGACAGGGCCTTACAATGAGCAGTTCTTC. Protein product: CASSSTGPYNEQFF. Complete variable domain (other parts from reference TRBV5-1 and TRBJ2-1): KAGVTQTPRYLIKTRGQQVTLSCSPISGHRSVSWYQQTPGQGLQFLFEYFSETQRNKGNFPGRFSGRQFSNSRSEMNVSTLELGDSALYLCASSSTGPYNEQFFGPGTRLTVL.

This clonotype was seen a handful of times. This sequence joins TRBV19 and TRBJ2-2; possibly TRBD1 for D (7 bases). V lost 8 bases, J lost 4 bases, and 14 bases lay in between. The CDR3 is 14 residues long. In germline, CDR1 is LNHDA, CDR2 SQIVND (reference sequence). CDR3 bases: TGTGCCAGTGTCAGGGGGGACGGCACCGGGGAGCTGTTTTTT. Protein product: CASVRGDGTGELFF.

In this sample, this clonotype turned up many times. The V gene is TRBV20-1, the J gene TRBJ2-7; no reliable D call. Deletions cut 0 bases from V and 0 bases from J, with 9 bases between. The CDR3 runs to 14 residues. Germline V gene data show CDR1 as DFQATT and CDR2 as SNEGSKA (reference sequence). CDR3 bases: TGCAGTGCTAGAGATCCCTTACACTCCTACGAGCAGTACTTC. Its protein product is CSARDPLHSYEQYF.

At least ten counts were recorded for this clonotype. This chain joins TRBV20-1 and TRBJ1-5, with no clear D. Trimming shortened V by 1 base and J by 2 bases, and 12 bases separated the two germline ends. This CDR3 is 15 amino acids long. Germline lookup yields CDR1 DFQATT and CDR2 SNEGSKA (reference sequence). The CDR3 spells CSARAEGWGNQPQHF. In DNA form, the CDR3 reads TGCAGTGCTAGAGCAGAAGGGTGGGGCAATCAGCCCCAGCATTTT.

V usage is TRBV5-1 and J usage is TRBJ1-2, with 9 nucleotides matching TRBD1. This CDR3 has 14 residues. V shed 4 bases, J shed 3 bases, and the junction held 4 bases outside the gene matches. The germline gives CDR1 SGHRS, CDR2 YFSETQ. CDR3 bases: TGCGCCAGCAGCCCAAGGACAGGGGACTATGGCTACACCTTC. Amino acids: CASSPRTGDYGYTF.

The chain employs TRBV29-1 and TRBJ2-1; D perhaps matches TRBD2 (5 bases). Trimming took 0 bases from V and 0 from J, leaving 15 bases between them. The CDR3 spans 17 residues. Germline V gene lookup returns CDR1 SQVTM and CDR2 ANQGSEA. The CDR3 loop is CSVEDLTRGSSYNEQFF. The CDR3 DNA follows: TGCAGCGTTGAAGATCTCACCCGTGGGAGCTCCTACAATGAGCAGTTCTTC.

The V gene is TRBV25-1, the J gene TRBJ2-1, with 12 bases aligning to TRBD2. Germline assignment: CDR1 MGHDK and CDR2 SYGVNS. V gave up 2 bases and J gave up 7 bases; unmatched junction bases: 3. The CDR3 contains 15 residues. The CDR3 protein is CASSETSGRRNEQFF. The CDR3 DNA reads TGTGCCAGCAGTGAAACTAGCGGGAGGAGGAATGAGCAGTTCTTC.